The entry that follows covers one T cell receptor beta chain sequence. Its target antigen remains unknown. No base qualities exist here, and no much larger clone lies one base off it. This specimen belongs to a study of radiation and T cells in renal cell carcinoma (dated by TCRdb to 2020 to 2021). Broadly, across the study: Samples were obtained from a clinical trial, in which 15 Gy stereotactic body radiation therapy was delivered to primary renal cell carcinomas and nephrectomy was performed 4 weeks later. TCR beta sequencing covered approximately 51 samples in total, comprising around 25 tumors and approximately 27 peripheral blood samples. A total of approximately 3,800,000 unique CDR3 nucleotide sequences, encoding 2.5 million to 3 million unique CDR3 amino acid sequences, were found across all 50 or so samples.

TCR beta libraries were generated from genomic DNA with the immunoSEQ kit, following the manufacturer's recommendations. For library preparation, a first multiplex PCR was performed with proprietary primers, followed by a second PCR in which unique barcodes were added, and bead cleanups were performed after each round. A positive control reaction and a negative control reaction, both provided in the kit, were run with every batch of samples. The final libraries were assessed on an Agilent 4200 TapeStation D1000 ScreenTape, pooled by volume, and quantified by qPCR. Sequencing ran on an Illumina NextSeq500 with a MidOutput 150-cycle cartridge, using 156 Read1 and 15 Index1 cycles with kit custom primers. The pooled library was loaded at roughly 0.92 pM with a roughly 20% PhiX control spike-in. Turning to the authors' computational methods: The vendor-processed data were analyzed in R, and a clonotype was defined as all T cells that share the same CDR3 nucleotide sequence. For clone abundance analyses, frequencies were normalized to the 10,000 most abundant clones per sample. Before analysis, public T cell clones were removed, and these numbered fewer than six per sample on average. An abundance difference of at least 32-fold between compartments was the criterion for calling clonotypes tumor-enriched or baseline blood-enriched. A beta-binomial differential abundance model was used to identify clonotypes that were expanded or contracted between blood time points. Similarity between tumor and blood repertoires was quantified using the Baroni-Urbani and Buser coefficient, and groups were compared with two-tailed Wilcoxon tests in R. Not all clones reach the TCRdb copy of this immuneACCESS table, which keeps in-frame sequences only. Checked studies attribute under half of the gap to unresolved V genes and leave the rest unexplained. V, J and clone size were drawn from that table, and D and trimming were deduced from the DNA. This sample gives some 22,000 clones in total; around 80% of them show up just once. Of the sample, roughly 40% is held by the ten largest clones.

The time point label here, explained by the study, means: baseline pretreatment blood. The meaning of the sample's treatment or condition label: 15 Gy SBRT to primary tumor, nephrectomy 4 weeks later. To follow tumor-enriched clonotypes, serial peripheral blood was collected from radiation-treated patients at baseline and at 2 weeks and 4 weeks after SBRT. Renal cell carcinoma with clear cell pathology was present in all patients. Genomic DNA for TCR sequencing was prepared using the QIAamp DNA Blood Mini Kit (Qiagen). Samples were included in the analyses only if all quality control checks were passed. What the authors observed across the whole study: Because pretreatment tumor biopsies were not available, the baseline intratumoral presence of clonotypes could not be determined. Dynamics of the blood repertoire were not tracked past 4 weeks after treatment. The single-armed trial design could not address effects of radiation dose or scheduling on the TCR repertoire. In blood, the top tumor clonotypes increased from baseline to 2 weeks after radiation and then shrank by 4 weeks, which suggests a temporary expansion of tumor-resident clones.

Trimmed from V: 2 bases; trimmed from J: 5 bases; junction bases lacking a gene match: 9. Inclusive of the bounding cysteine and phenylalanine, the CDR3 is 18 residues long. The retained sequence is limited to the CDR3, 54 bases, with the frame set at the first base. From the germline V gene, CDR1 is LGHNA and CDR2 is YNFKEQ. This TCR derives from a man aged 55 to 70 with renal cell carcinoma. The chain links TRBV4-2 with TRBJ2-3, with TRBD2 matching 14 junction bases. Sequenced material: blood, taken from a patient whose treatment included radiotherapy and nephrectomy. The bases are TGTGCCAGCAGCCAACGGACCGGACTAGCGGGAGGTGGAGATACGCAGTATTTT. This is translated as CASSQRTGLAGGGDTQYF.